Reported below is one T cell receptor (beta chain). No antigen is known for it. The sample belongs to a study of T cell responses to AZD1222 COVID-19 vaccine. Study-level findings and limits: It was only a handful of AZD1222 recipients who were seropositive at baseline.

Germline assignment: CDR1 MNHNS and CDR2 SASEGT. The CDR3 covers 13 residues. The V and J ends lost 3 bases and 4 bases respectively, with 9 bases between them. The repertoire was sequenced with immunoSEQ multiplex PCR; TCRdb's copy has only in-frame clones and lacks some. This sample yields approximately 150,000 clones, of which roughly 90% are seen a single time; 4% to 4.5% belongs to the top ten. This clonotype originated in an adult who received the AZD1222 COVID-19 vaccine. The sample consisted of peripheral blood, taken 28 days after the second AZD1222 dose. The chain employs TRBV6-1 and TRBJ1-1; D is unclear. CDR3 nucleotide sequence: TGTGCCAGCAGTGATCCGATGGTCACTGAAGCTTTCTTT. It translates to CASSDPMVTEAFF.